This T cell receptor beta chain came from a study of blood T cell repertoires in COVID-19. On the study more broadly: There were acute and convalescent COVID-19 samples, and they came from the United States, Italy and Spain. From T cells, B-cell-depleted T cells, or PBMCs came the material, which was cDNA or gDNA.

Profiled with immunoSEQ multiplex PCR; TCRdb holds only in-frame clones, not every one. The sample has about 250,000 clones, approximately 89% seen once; the top ten hold approximately 1.5%. Trimming removed 2 bases at V and 7 bases at J, with 12 bases between. CDR1 is MNHEY and CDR2 is SMNVEV in the germline V gene (reference sequence). The CDR3 extends over 14 amino acids. This receptor was identified in a woman in her sixties or seventies who had recovered from COVID-19. Sequenced sample: peripheral blood. The chain carries TRBV27 and TRBJ2-1; D not resolved. DNA for the CDR3: TGTGCCAGCAGTTTAAGCCCCGGTTCTAATGAGCAGTTCTTC. This sequence encodes CASSLSPGSNEQFF.